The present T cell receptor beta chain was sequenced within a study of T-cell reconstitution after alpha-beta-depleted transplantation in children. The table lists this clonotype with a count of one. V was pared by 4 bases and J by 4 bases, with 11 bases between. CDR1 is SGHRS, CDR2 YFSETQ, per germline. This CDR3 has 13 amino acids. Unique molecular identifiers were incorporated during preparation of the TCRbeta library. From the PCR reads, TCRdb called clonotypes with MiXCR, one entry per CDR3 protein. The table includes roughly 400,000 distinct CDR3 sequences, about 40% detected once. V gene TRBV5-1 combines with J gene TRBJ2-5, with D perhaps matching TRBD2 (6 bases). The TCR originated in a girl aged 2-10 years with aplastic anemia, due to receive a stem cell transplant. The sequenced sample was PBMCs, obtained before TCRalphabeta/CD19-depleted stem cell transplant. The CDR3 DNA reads TGCGCCAGCAGCCCGGAGGGCGGAGAGACCCAGTACTTC. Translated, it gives CASSPEGGETQYF.